The rows below give T cell receptor beta chains drawn from one sample of a study of Graves' ophthalmopathy and Graves' hyperthyroidism. TCRdb recomputed calls from the multiplex PCR reads with MiXCR, one row per CDR3 protein. The sample shows about 740,000 distinct CDR3 sequences, roughly 40% of them seen only once. Sample: peripheral blood. The source of these receptors is an adult man with Graves' ophthalmopathy. Both conserved end residues are trimmed from each CDR3. A D gene is named only where the DNA matches it firmly. Clone size is shown for a subset of rows, as once, few, many or a class of expanded clone.

D gene	clone size	J gene	V gene	CDR3 protein
.	many	TRBJ2-5	TRBV19	ASRPRTGTQQETQY
TRBD1	few	TRBJ1-4	TRBV10-3	ASSERQGNEKLF
.	.	TRBJ2-6	TRBV7-9	ASSSGRASGANVLT
TRBD1	many	TRBJ1-2	TRBV14	ASSQVTGIVSYGYT
.	few	TRBJ2-7	TRBV7-2	ASSYPGPTGEQY
TRBD1	few	TRBJ2-7	TRBV13	ASSFTAGGPPYEQY
TRBD1	.	TRBJ2-5	TRBV11-1	ASSPTTGRDFQETQY
.	.	TRBJ2-7	TRBV6-6	ASTRGGFEQY
.	many	TRBJ2-7	TRBV10-3	AISGTEVYEQY
.	few	TRBJ1-1	TRBV13	ASSLGGMGNTEAF
.	.	TRBJ2-5	TRBV25-1	ASSDGGARQETQY